This T cell receptor (beta chain) appears in the sequencing data of a study of OX40 agonist ivuxolimab in advanced cancers. In the study overall: As their treatment, patients were administered ivuxolimab, an agonistic anti-OX40 (CD134) antibody.

V dropped 6 bases and J dropped 0 bases, with 8 bases sitting between them. Per the germline V gene, CDR1 is MNHEY and CDR2 is SVGAGI. The CDR3 length is 13 residues. This table comes from immunoSEQ multiplex PCR, and its TCRdb copy is limited to in-frame clones, with some not included. This sample yields around 57,000 clones, of which roughly 82% are seen a single time; 2.4% belongs to the top ten. This clonotype originated in an adult with an advanced solid tumor such as melanoma, head and neck, liver or kidney cancer. The sequencing here drew on CD4+ or CD8+ T cells sorted from blood, taken in a trial of the OX40 agonist ivuxolimab. The chain carries TRBV6-5 and TRBJ1-1; D unresolved. CDR3: CASSPDMNTEAFF. The CDR3 nucleotides read TGTGCCAGCAGCCCCGATATGAACACTGAAGCTTTCTTT.